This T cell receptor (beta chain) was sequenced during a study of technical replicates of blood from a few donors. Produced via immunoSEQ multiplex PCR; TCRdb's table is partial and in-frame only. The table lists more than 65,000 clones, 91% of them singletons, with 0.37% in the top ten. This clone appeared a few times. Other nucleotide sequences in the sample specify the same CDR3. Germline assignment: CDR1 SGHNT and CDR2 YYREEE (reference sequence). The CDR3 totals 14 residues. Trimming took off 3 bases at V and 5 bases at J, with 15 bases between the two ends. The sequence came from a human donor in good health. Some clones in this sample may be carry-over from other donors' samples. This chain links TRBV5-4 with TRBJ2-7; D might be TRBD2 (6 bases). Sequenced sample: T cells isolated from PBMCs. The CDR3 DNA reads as TGTGCCAGCAGCTCTACCGGGAGTGTCGACGAGCAGTACTTC. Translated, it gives CASSSTGSVDEQYF.